These 20 T cell receptor beta chains were all obtained from the same sample, sequenced in a study of blood T cell repertoires in COVID-19. Only in-frame clones appear in the TCRdb table, and some are missing; sequencing was by immunoSEQ multiplex PCR. The sample includes over 130,000 clones, about three quarters seen only once; the top ten take roughly 8.6%. The specimen was peripheral blood. All receptors derive from a woman aged 45 to 65 with active or convalescent COVID-19.

This clone was recorded only once. The chain recombines TRBV9 with TRBJ2-3; D is possibly TRBD2 (5 bases). The germline V gene has CDR1 SGDLS and CDR2 YYNGEE. The length of the CDR3 is 16 residues. Trimming shortened V by 3 bases and J by 2 bases, and 16 bases separated the two germline ends. The chain's CDR3 is CASSASHRDVTDTQYF. The CDR3 DNA reads TGTGCCAGCAGCGCCTCCCACCGGGATGTCACAGATACGCAGTATTTT.

For this clone: At one of its ends the junction is not consistent with the germline gene, which may arise from a read error. The V gene is TRBV12-3 or TRBV12-4, the J gene TRBJ2-7, with a tentative D call TRBD1 (6 bases). The CDR3 is made up of 12 amino acids. The DNA for the CDR3 is TGTGCCAGCAGTCACAGGGTATACGGGCAGTACTTC. This gives the protein CASSHRVYGQYF.

This chain uses TRBV28 with TRBJ2-7; 8 nucleotides align to TRBD2. Germline V gene data show CDR1 as MDHEN and CDR2 as SYDVKM. The J segment lost 3 bases and the V segment lost 8 bases, leaving 12 bases of the junction unmatched. The CDR3 is made up of 15 amino acids. The chain's CDR3 is CASERTGGSVYEQYF. Here the CDR3 DNA reads TGTGCCAGCGAAAGAACGGGGGGGTCCGTCTACGAGCAGTACTTC.

The rearrangement joins TRBV30 to TRBJ2-3; TRBD2 agrees at 7 bases. J was trimmed by 0 bases and V by 7 bases; bases with no gene match: 7. The CDR3 is made up of 14 amino acids. Germline V CDR1 and CDR2: GTSNPN, SVGIG (reference sequence). CDR3 DNA sequence: TGTGCCTTCTCCAGCGGGATTAGCACAGATACGCAGTATTTT. Protein product: CAFSSGISTDTQYF.

Comment on this clone: In the same sample, other DNA sequences code for this CDR3. The chain carries TRBV6-5 and TRBJ1-3; D uncertain. The germline V gene encodes CDR1 MNHEY and CDR2 SVGAGI. V lost 0 bases, J lost 1 base, and 4 bases lay in between. This CDR3 contains 14 residues. CDR3 amino acids: CASSYSSSGNTIYF. In DNA, the CDR3 is TGTGCCAGCAGTTACTCATCATCTGGAAACACCATATATTTT.

The sample holds a few counts of this clone. V gene TRBV5-4 combines with J gene TRBJ1-6, with a possible D match to TRBD1 (5 bases). V lost 4 bases to trimming and J lost 8 bases, with 19 bases between them. Germline V gene lookup returns CDR1 SGHNT and CDR2 YYREEE (reference sequence). The length of the CDR3 is 16 residues. The CDR3 protein is CASSQDTDLTYSPLHF. CDR3 bases: TGTGCCAGCAGCCAGGACACGGATCTTACCTATTCACCCCTCCACTTT.

CDR3 DNA sequence: TGTGCCAGCAGCCAAGATCGGACTAGTGCGGGTGAGCAGTTCTTC. Encoded protein: CASSQDRTSAGEQFF. V and J are TRBV14 and TRBJ2-1; 7 bases fit TRBD2. The CDR3 has 15 residues. Trimming cost V 0 bases and J 9 bases; bases outside gene matches: 8. CDR1 is SGHDN and CDR2 is FVKESK in the germline V gene.

This chain joins TRBV7-8 and TRBJ1-1; 7 nucleotides match TRBD1. This CDR3 contains 16 residues. The ends lost 5 bases at V and 2 bases at J; junction bases unmatched: 11. CDR1 and CDR2 (germline): SGHVS, FQNEAQ. The CDR3 loop reads CASSHTARTGNTEAFF. In DNA, the CDR3 is TGTGCCAGCAGCCATACAGCTAGGACAGGAAACACTGAAGCTTTCTTT.

The chain recombines TRBV5-6 with TRBJ1-2; possible D gene TRBD1, 6 bases. Germline V gene sequence: CDR1 SGHDT, CDR2 YYEEEE. CDR3 length equals 15 residues. The V end lost 1 base, the J end lost 3 bases, and 13 bases lay between the germline ends. Here the CDR3 reads CASSLLGAQDYGYTF. The CDR3, as DNA: TGTGCCAGCAGCTTGCTGGGGGCGCAGGACTATGGCTACACCTTC. Based on the CDR3 plus reference TRBV5-6 and TRBJ1-2, the full variable domain is DAGVTQSPTHLIKTRGQQVTLRCSPKSGHDTVSWYQQALGQGPQFIFQYYEEEERQRGNFPDRFSGHQFPNYSSELNVNALLLGDSALYLCASSLLGAQDYGYTFGSGTRLTVV.

The chain combines TRBV30 with TRBJ1-1; D not certain. This CDR3 comprises 15 residues. The germline gives CDR1 GTSNPN, CDR2 SVGIG (reference sequence). Trimming removed 1 base at V and 2 bases at J, with 14 bases between. The CDR3 DNA reads TGTGCCTGGAGTGACCTACGAACAGCCAACACTGAAGCTTTCTTT. Translated, it gives CAWSDLRTANTEAFF.

The chain uses TRBV19 and TRBJ2-7; D may be TRBD2 (5 bases). Between the trimmed V and J ends, which lost 11 bases and 7 bases, there was a span of 18 bases. The CDR3 spans 12 residues. Germline CDR1 and CDR2: LNHDA and SQIVND (reference sequence). The CDR3: CAANHGEGEQYF. CDR3 DNA: TGTGCCGCAAACCACGGGGAAGGGGAGCAGTACTTC.

The chain has TRBV9 and TRBJ2-1; 12 positions match TRBD2. From germline, CDR1 is SGDLS and CDR2 YYNGEE. This CDR3 has 15 amino acids. V dropped 3 bases and J dropped 9; count of bases not matched to a gene: 7. As DNA, the CDR3 is TGTGCCAGCAGCGCCACTAGCGGGGGGCGGGGTGAGCAGTTCTTC. Its translation is CASSATSGGRGEQFF. Supplemented by reference TRBV9 and TRBJ2-1, the full variable domain reads DSGVTQTPKHLITATGQRVTLRCSPRSGDLSVYWYQQSLDQGLQFLIQYYNGEERAKGNILERFSAQQFPDLHSELNLSSLELGDSALYFCASSATSGGRGEQFFGPGTRLTVL.

In its sample, this clone was seen a few times. The rearrangement links TRBV2 to TRBJ2-5, with TRBD1 matching 7 bases. V lost 1 base, J lost 4 bases, and 6 bases stayed unmatched. This CDR3 has 15 residues. CDR1 and CDR2 (germline): SNHLY, FYNNEI. The CDR3 protein is CASSEGTTGSETQYF. In DNA, the CDR3 is TGTGCCAGCAGTGAAGGAACGACAGGGTCAGAGACCCAGTACTTC.

A single count supports this clone. The CDR3 sequence is CASSVTSGSAGANVLTF. The CDR3 nucleotides are TGTGCCAGCAGCGTGACTAGCGGGAGTGCTGGGGCCAACGTCCTGACTTTC. This chain joins TRBV7-2 and TRBJ2-6; TRBD2 aligns across 12 bases. CDR1 and CDR2 (germline): SGHTA, FQGNSA. This CDR3 has 17 residues. With V trimmed by 5 bases and J by 2 bases, 4 bases remained unmatched. Based on the CDR3 plus reference TRBV7-2 and TRBJ2-6, the full variable domain is GAGVSQSPSNKVTEKGKDVELRCDPISGHTALYWYRQSLGQGLEFLIYFQGNSAPDKSGLPSDRFSAERTGGSVSTLTIQRTQQEDSAVYLCASSVTSGSAGANVLTFGAGSRLTVL.

This chain uses TRBV10-3 with TRBJ1-1, with a tentative D call TRBD1 (6 bases). The CDR3 contains 12 residues. Germline values: CDR1 ENHRY, CDR2 SYGVKD. Trimming left V 2 bases short and J 8 bases short, with 9 bases between. Written as DNA, the CDR3 is TGTGCCATCAGTGAGGGACAGAGGGAAGCTTTCTTT. Translating gives CAISEGQREAFF.

Only one count was recorded for this clone. The chain recombines TRBV10-3 with TRBJ2-3, with TRBD1 matching over 9 bases. This CDR3 spans 14 amino acids. CDR1 is ENHRY, CDR2 SYGVKD, per germline. Trimming cost V 10 bases and J 3 bases; bases outside gene matches: 8. The CDR3 DNA reads as TGTGCCACGAAGGGACAGGGTGAAACAGATACGCAGTATTTT. Its translation: CATKGQGETDTQYF.

The genes are TRBV6-5 and TRBJ1-4; tentatively, D is TRBD1 (6 bases). The CDR3 consists of 15 residues. The germline gives CDR1 MNHEY, CDR2 SVGAGI. V was cut by 5 bases and J by 5 bases, with 15 bases left in between. The CDR3 here is CASSRSQGSNEKLFF. The CDR3 nucleotides read TGTGCCAGCAGTCGGTCGCAGGGGTCAAATGAAAAACTGTTTTTT.

The V gene is TRBV30, the J gene TRBJ2-3, with 10 bases identical to TRBD2. V was clipped by 2 bases and J by 5 bases; unmatched bases: 19. Germline CDR1 reads GTSNPN; CDR2 reads SVGIG (reference sequence). The CDR3 runs to 19 residues. The CDR3 sequence: CAWSHPRAKAGGPGDTQYF. CDR3 in DNA: TGTGCCTGGAGTCACCCCAGGGCGAAAGCGGGAGGGCCGGGAGATACGCAGTATTTT.

This chain joins TRBV4-1 and TRBJ1-4; D may be TRBD1 (6 bases). The CDR3 runs to 15 residues. Trimming removed 3 bases from V and 8 bases from J, with 16 bases in between. Per the germline V gene, CDR1 is MGHRA and CDR2 is YSYEKL. For the CDR3, the DNA is TGCGCCAGCAGCCAGAAACAGGGTGGTCGGGAAAAACTGTTTTTT. Its protein product is CASSQKQGGREKLFF.

This chain links TRBV6-2 or TRBV6-3 with TRBJ2-3, with D perhaps TRBD2 (7 bases). Germline values: CDR1 MNHEY, CDR2 SVGEGT. V lost 5 bases, J lost 1 base, and 13 bases lay in between. The CDR3 is made up of 15 amino acids. In nucleotides, the CDR3 is TGTGCCAGCAGTGGAGGGGGGGGAGGCACAGATACGCAGTATTTT. It yields the protein CASSGGGGGTDTQYF.